This TCR beta chain was captured by sequencing in a study of regulatory T cells in long-lasting Graves disease. Study conclusions and caveats: Among samples with persistent disease, TRBV28, TRBJ1-2 and TRBJ2-5 were favored.

Building the TCR beta libraries relied on iRepertoire HTBI primers, and CDR3 regions underwent Arm-PCR. TCRdb reprocessed the multiplex PCR reads with MiXCR, giving one entry per CDR3 protein. The sample has around 500,000 distinct CDR3 sequences, 12% seen once. As to time point: newly diagnosed GD, antithyroid drugs for less than 3 months. Extracted RNA from PBMCs served as the source of the TCR library. Germline trimming cut 3 bases from V and 5 bases from J; bases unmatched to any gene: 11. The CDR3 length is 16 residues. Looked up from germline, CDR1 is LNHDA and CDR2 is SQIVND (reference sequence). This clonotype has at least ten counts. What it recognizes is unknown. This same sample was also taken into another study, of T cells in Graves' hyperthyroidism and ophthalmopathy. From that paper: The study defined stable Graves' hyperthyroidism as no ophthalmopathy progression within 18 months. In validation, the model predicted ophthalmopathy. These predictions came a median roughly 6 months before onset.

The TCR sequence derives from a woman in her twenties or thirties with Graves disease. The material was peripheral blood mononuclear cells (PBMCs), obtained at new diagnosis, from a patient treated with antithyroid drugs. V gene TRBV19 combines with J gene TRBJ1-1; 8 bases are shared with TRBD1. CDR3 protein: CASSMNQGAVDTEAFF. In DNA, the CDR3 is TGTGCCAGTAGTATGAATCAGGGGGCGGTCGATACTGAAGCTTTCTTT.